These 6 T cell receptor beta chains share one sample of origin, sequenced in a study of blood T cell repertoires in COVID-19. The data were produced by immunoSEQ multiplex PCR, yet TCRdb's version contains in-frame clones alone and is incomplete. The table records about 210,000 clones, around three quarters of them present only once. Material for sequencing was peripheral blood. The origin of the receptors is a woman in her 70s with acute or convalescent COVID-19.

V and J are TRBV6-5 and TRBJ2-1, with 8 bases matching TRBD1. The junction had 11 bases not matched to a gene; V was cut back by 6 bases and J by 7 bases. The CDR3 runs 15 residues. Germline CDR1 MNHEY, CDR2 SVGAGI. CDR3 sequence (DNA): TGTGCCAGCAGACAAACAGGGGGAAGGGGGAATGAGCAGTTCTTC. Amino acids: CASRQTGGRGNEQFF.

This clone was observed a handful of times. The rearrangement joins TRBV29-1 to TRBJ2-3; 7 bases are shared with TRBD2. Germline loops: CDR1 SQVTM, CDR2 ANQGSEA. Germline trimming cut 4 bases from V and 0 bases from J; bases unmatched to any gene: 1. The CDR3 extends over 13 amino acids. This chain's CDR3 is CSVVSGSTDTQYF. The CDR3, as DNA: TGCAGCGTTGTTAGCGGGAGCACAGATACGCAGTATTTT.

The chain employs TRBV5-1 and TRBJ2-3, with D hard to call. The CDR3 is made up of 15 amino acids. Trimming cost V 0 bases and J 4 bases, with 12 bases left between them. Germline CDR1 SGHRS, CDR2 YFSETQ. CDR3 sequence reads: CASSLDPSGSDTQYF. In DNA form, the CDR3 reads TGCGCCAGCAGCTTGGATCCCTCTGGCTCAGATACGCAGTATTTT.

This clone appeared a few times. V gene TRBV6-2 or TRBV6-3 combines with J gene TRBJ1-5; D remains unclear. There are 15 residues in the CDR3. CDR1 and CDR2 from the germline V gene are MNHEY and SVGEGT. Trimming pared 2 bases from V and 2 bases from J, leaving 10 bases between. CDR3 DNA sequence: TGTGCCAGCAGTTACCGGGGTGGGGGCAATCAGCCCCAGCATTTT. This codes for CASSYRGGGNQPQHF.

This rearrangement joins TRBV10-3 to TRBJ2-3; D possibly corresponds to TRBD2 (6 bases). Between the trimmed V and J ends, which lost 6 bases and 2 bases, there was a span of 15 bases. Germline values: CDR1 ENHRY, CDR2 SYGVKD. This CDR3 contains 15 residues. CDR3 loop: CAIRGDGGYTDTQYF. The CDR3 nucleotides are TGTGCCATCAGAGGCGATGGGGGGTACACAGATACGCAGTATTTT.

The gene calls are TRBV5-4 and TRBJ1-2; perhaps TRBD1 as D (5 bases). The length of the CDR3 is 14 residues. Germline CDR1 is SGHNT and CDR2 is YYREEE (reference sequence). The V end lost 3 bases, the J end lost 4 bases, and 13 bases lay between the germline ends. The CDR3 DNA follows: TGTGCCAGCAGCTCTAAGGACACGTCCTATGGCTACACCTTC. Amino acid sequence: CASSSKDTSYGYTF. Combining the CDR3 with reference TRBV5-4 and TRBJ1-2 gives the whole variable domain ETGVTQSPTHLIKTRGQQVTLRCSSQSGHNTVSWYQQALGQGPQFIFQYYREEENGRGNFPPRFSGLQFPNYSSELNVNALELDDSALYLCASSSKDTSYGYTFGSGTRLTVV.